This T cell receptor (beta chain) was identified during a study of blood T cell repertoires in COVID-19. Across the whole study: COVID-19 samples collected from the United States, Italy and Spain covered acute and convalescent phases.

The V gene's germline CDR1 is MNHNS and CDR2 SASEGT. This CDR3 has 14 residues. Trimming pared 3 bases from V and 5 bases from J, leaving 14 bases between. The table came from immunoSEQ multiplex PCR; TCRdb's copy has only in-frame clones and leaves some out. The sample gives tens of thousands of clones, about 73% of which show up once; over 20% is in the top ten. The chain joins TRBV6-1 to TRBJ2-7; D is perhaps TRBD1 (6 bases). Sequencing was performed on peripheral blood. The source is a man between 60 and 70 years old with acute or convalescent COVID-19. CDR3 residues: CASSDPGTWHEQYF. CDR3 bases: TGTGCCAGCAGTGACCCAGGGACATGGCACGAGCAGTACTTC.